This T cell receptor (beta chain) was recovered during a study of blood T cell repertoires in COVID-19. Study summary: COVID-19 samples from acute and convalescent phases originated in the United States, Italy and Spain. PBMCs, B-cell-depleted T cells, or T cells were the source of the cDNA or gDNA that made up the material.

V lost 5 bases, J lost 7 bases, and 10 bases stayed unmatched. The CDR3 sequence is 14 residues long. Germline V gene lookup returns CDR1 LNHDA and CDR2 SQIVND (reference sequence). Authors' data handling: Estimation of nucleated cell counts was performed using reference gene primer amplification. Method: immunoSEQ multiplex PCR; TCRdb's copy keeps in-frame clones and lacks some. The DNA gave D and trimming, while V, J and clone size come from that table. Of 100,000 to 120,000 clones detected, approximately 80% appear once; the ten largest clones hold more than 8%. Sequencing used peripheral blood. The rearrangement links TRBV19 to TRBJ2-7; 8 positions match TRBD1. This clonotype was sampled from a woman in her 70s with acute or convalescent COVID-19. DNA of the CDR3: TGTGCCAGTAGTCCCCAGACAGGGGTGGGAGAGCAGTACTTC. It is translated as CASSPQTGVGEQYF.